Described below is a single T cell receptor (beta chain) sequence and its context. Its cognate antigen is unknown. The CDR3 is 15 residues long. J gave up 5 bases and V 0 bases, and 1 base lay outside the gene matches. Per the germline V gene, CDR1 is MGHRA and CDR2 is YSYEKL. Here immunoSEQ multiplex PCR was the method, and the copy in TCRdb shows in-frame clones only, minus some. The table lists around 2.5 million clones, 93% of them singletons. The data were taken from a study of shared clonotypes between healthy human individuals. Broader study findings: Sampling involved blood alone; tissue repertoires likely differ.

Subsets obtained from CD4+ cells comprised CD45RA+ naive and CD45RA-negative memory cells. V usage is TRBV4-1 and J usage is TRBJ1-4; 9 nucleotides align to TRBD1. The sequence was obtained from a man between 18 and 35 years old in good health. Some clones in this sample may be carry-over from other donors' samples. Sequenced sample: naive CD4+ T cells from PBMCs. As to subset: CD45RA+ positively selected. As DNA, the CDR3 is TGCGCCAGCAGCCAAGAGGGGACAGGGAATGAAAAACTGTTTTTT. As protein: CASSQEGTGNEKLFF.